The 2 T cell receptor beta chains below were found in one sample sequenced in a study of cytomegalovirus exposure and HLA in healthy donors. This PCR relied on a set of 60 Vbeta primers and 13 Jbeta primers. Profiled with immunoSEQ multiplex PCR; TCRdb holds only in-frame clones, not every one. The sample comprises approximately 220,000 clones, 70% to 80% of which are singletons, and 0.2% to 0.25% rests with the top ten. Sequencing was done on a sample of PBMCs. These receptors all stem from a girl aged 2-15 years in good health and CMV-seronegative.

This sequence joins TRBV27 and TRBJ2-2; TRBD2 aligns across 9 bases. The V gene end was trimmed by 5 bases and the J gene end by 3 bases; junction bases not matched to a gene: 7. The germline V gene has CDR1 MNHEY and CDR2 SMNVEV (reference sequence). The CDR3 consists of 16 residues. The CDR3 region is CASSPVSGRYTGELFF. DNA of the CDR3: TGTGCCAGCAGTCCCGTTAGCGGGAGATACACCGGGGAGCTGTTTTTT.

The chain joins TRBV6-5 to TRBJ1-1; D is unclear. This CDR3 is 15 amino acids long. Germline V gene sequence: CDR1 MNHEY, CDR2 SVGAGI. V was clipped by 0 bases and J by 1 base, with 9 bases between them. The chain's CDR3 is CASSYSGVKNTEAFF. The CDR3 nucleotides read TGTGCCAGCAGTTACTCGGGCGTAAAGAACACTGAAGCTTTCTTT.